A selection of T cell receptor beta chains follows, all from one sample in a study of T-cell reconstitution after alpha-beta-depleted transplantation in children. TCRdb recomputed calls from the PCR reads with MiXCR, one row per CDR3 protein. The sample contains 500,000 to 600,000 distinct CDR3 sequences, around 16% of which appear only once. The sample consisted of PBMCs from the stem cell graft donor, taken from the stem cell graft. These receptors were taken from a human donor who donated a stem cell graft to a child with acute lymphoblastic leukemia. Both conserved end residues are part of each CDR3. Each record gives: D gene, V gene, J gene, clone size, CDR3 DNA, CDR3 protein. The D gene is left open where the match is weak. Clone size is not always given. Where it is, it says once, few, many or a class for expanded clones.

TRBD2	TRBV9	TRBJ2-5	NA	TGTGCCAGCAGCGTAGGGAGTAGCGGGAGTGGAGCTGAGACCCAGTACTTC	CASSVGSSGSGAETQYF
NA	TRBV5-1	TRBJ2-7	few	TGCGCCAGCAGCTTTGCGAGCGAGGGCTACGAGCAGTACTTC	CASSFASEGYEQYF
TRBD2	TRBV6-2/TRBV6-3	TRBJ2-1	few	TGTGCCAGCAAGTCGACTAGCCGGAAGGGCGATGAGCAGTTCTTC	CASKSTSRKGDEQFF
NA	TRBV12-3/TRBV12-4	TRBJ2-3	NA	TGTGCCAGCAGTTTCTACAGGTTCTCTAGCACAGATACGCAGTATTTT	CASSFYRFSSTDTQYF
NA	TRBV29-1	TRBJ2-5	NA	TGCAGCGTTTCCGGCCCCCAAGAGACCCAGTACTTC	CSVSGPQETQYF
NA	TRBV6-2/TRBV6-3	TRBJ2-7	few	TGTGCCAGCAGCTCAGGGGTTTTATACGAGCAGTACTTC	CASSSGVLYEQYF
TRBD1	TRBV12-3/TRBV12-4	TRBJ1-5	NA	TGTGCCAGCAGCGGGACAGACCCGTATAGCAATCAGCCCCAGCATTTT	CASSGTDPYSNQPQHF
NA	TRBV10-3	TRBJ2-3	NA	TGTGCCATCAGTGATTCCTCCCTGAACCTTGCCCTATCTAGCACAGATACGCAGTATTTT	CAISDSSLNLALSSTDTQYF
NA	TRBV27	TRBJ1-5	NA	TGTGCCAGCAGTTTATCGTTGGGGAGAGATCAGCCCCAGCATTTT	CASSLSLGRDQPQHF
NA	TRBV2	TRBJ1-2	NA	TGTGCCAGCAGTGGGGGGCTAGGAAACTATGGCTACACCTTC	CASSGGLGNYGYTF
NA	TRBV5-1	TRBJ2-7	NA	TGCGCCAGCAGCCCCCTAGCCGGGCGAAACGAGCAGTACTTC	CASSPLAGRNEQYF
NA	TRBV6-5	TRBJ1-2	many	TGTGCCAGCAGTTACGACTGGGGAGGAGGTGGCTACACCTTC	CASSYDWGGGGYTF
NA	TRBV27	TRBJ2-1	few	TGTGCCAGCGCCGATACTAGTCCTTCCTACAATGAGCAGTTCTTC	CASADTSPSYNEQFF
TRBD1	TRBV19	TRBJ1-1	NA	TGTGCCATCAATCAGGGGGGGAACACTGAAGCTTTCTTT	CAINQGGNTEAFF